These 18 T cell receptor beta chains were sequenced from one sample in a study of cytomegalovirus exposure and HLA in healthy donors. The method was immunoSEQ multiplex PCR; TCRdb's version includes in-frame clones alone and lacks a portion of them. Of hundreds of thousands of clones in the sample, 70% to 90% were seen once. Material for sequencing was PBMCs. These receptors came from a woman aged 18-29 years in good health and CMV-seronegative.

The V gene is TRBV11-2, the J gene TRBJ1-2; TRBD1 matches at 10 bases. Germline-derived CDR1 and CDR2 are SGHAT and FQNNGV. The CDR3 runs to 17 residues. Trimming took 5 bases from V and 0 from J; bases not matched to a gene: 9. CDR3 amino acids: CASSRGDRGDPNYGYTF. The CDR3 nucleotides are TGTGCCAGCAGCCGAGGGGACAGGGGTGATCCTAACTATGGCTACACCTTC.

The chain links TRBV6-5 to TRBJ1-5; 7 bases match TRBD1. Looked up from germline, CDR1 is MNHEY and CDR2 is SVGAGI. The CDR3 runs to 13 residues. J was trimmed by 6 bases and V by 6 bases; bases with no gene match: 5. CDR3 protein: CASRGPGGQPQHF. Here the CDR3 DNA reads TGTGCCAGCAGGGGCCCAGGGGGTCAGCCCCAGCATTTT.

The chain joins TRBV2 to TRBJ2-7; the match to TRBD2 covers 7 bases. The CDR3 consists of 13 residues. CDR1 is SNHLY, CDR2 FYNNEI, per germline. Trimming at V came to 8 bases and at J to 7 bases, leaving 11 bases not matched to a gene. The CDR3 coding sequence is TGTGCCAGCCTCCGTGGGAGGGAAGGAGAGCAGTACTTC. Translated: CASLRGREGEQYF.

The table lists this clone with a count of one. The chain employs TRBV25-1 and TRBJ1-2; the match to TRBD1 covers 8 bases. The length of the CDR3 is 12 residues. Germline CDR1 MGHDK, CDR2 SYGVNS. With 7 bases clipped from V and 2 bases from J, the junction kept 0 bases outside the gene matches. Here the CDR3 reads CASTGGNYGYTF. CDR3 coding DNA: TGTGCCAGCACAGGGGGCAACTATGGCTACACCTTC.

CDR3 sequence: CASRLLAANLEAFF. The DNA for the CDR3 is TGTGCCAGCAGACTACTAGCGGCCAACCTTGAAGCTTTCTTT. This chain joins TRBV7-9 and TRBJ1-1; no definite D call. This CDR3 is 14 amino acids long. V lost 6 bases and J lost 7, with 18 bases in between. Germline CDR1 SEHNR, CDR2 FQNEAQ (reference sequence).

The J gene is TRBJ1-5, the V gene TRBV18, with 9 bases lining up with TRBD1. CDR1 is KGHSH, CDR2 LQKENI, per germline. V shed 2 bases and J 10 bases; nucleotides not matched to a gene: 9. This CDR3 has 15 residues. DNA for the CDR3: TGTGCCAGCTCACCAAGCCGGGACAGGGTCTCACCCCAGCATTTT. Translating gives CASSPSRDRVSPQHF.

The chain links TRBV10-2 to TRBJ2-7; 7 nucleotides line up with TRBD1. CDR3 length: 15 amino acids. Germline CDR1 is WSHSY and CDR2 is SAAADI. Trimming at V came to 4 bases and at J to 4 bases, leaving 10 bases not matched to a gene. This CDR3 reads CASSVGRGGGYEQYF. CDR3 DNA sequence: TGCGCCAGCAGTGTGGGGAGAGGGGGCGGGTACGAGCAGTACTTC.

V gene TRBV5-4 combines with J gene TRBJ1-2; weak D call: TRBD1 (5 bases). With 3 bases removed from V and 2 bases from J, the gap between germline ends came to 14 bases. The CDR3 loop spans 15 amino acids. In germline, CDR1 is SGHNT, CDR2 YYREEE (reference sequence). The CDR3 loop is CASSSTTEPNYGYTF. CDR3 DNA sequence: TGTGCCAGCAGCTCCACGACAGAGCCCAACTATGGCTACACCTTC.

The chain uses TRBV30 and TRBJ2-2; possible D gene TRBD1, 6 bases. V lost 4 bases and J 0 bases, leaving 18 bases between the germline ends. Germline V lookup: CDR1 GTSNPN, CDR2 SVGIG (reference sequence). The CDR3 spans 17 residues. CDR3 nucleotide sequence: TGTGCCTGGACCCTTGCGGACAGCGAAACGAACACCGGGGAGCTGTTTTTT. Its translation: CAWTLADSETNTGELFF.

The chain joins TRBV7-9 to TRBJ1-2; possibly TRBD1 for D (6 bases). This CDR3 is built from 14 residues. With 2 bases removed from V and 2 bases from J, the gap between germline ends came to 9 bases. The V gene's germline CDR1 is SEHNR and CDR2 FQNEAQ (reference sequence). For the CDR3, the DNA is TGTGCCAGCAGCTTAACAGGGCACAACTATGGCTACACCTTC. This codes for CASSLTGHNYGYTF.

The CDR3 here is CASSLGQGASGNTIYF. Here the CDR3 DNA reads TGTGCCAGCAGCTTAGGACAGGGGGCATCTGGAAACACCATATATTTT. V usage is TRBV5-4 and J usage is TRBJ1-3; 11 nucleotides agree with TRBD1. V dropped 2 bases and J dropped 1; count of bases not matched to a gene: 2. Germline assignment: CDR1 SGHNT and CDR2 YYREEE (reference sequence). The CDR3 loop spans 16 amino acids.

The rearrangement links TRBV27 to TRBJ1-1, with 7 bases matching TRBD1. The J segment lost 6 bases and the V segment lost 10 bases, leaving 8 bases of the junction unmatched. The length of the CDR3 is 12 residues. From germline, CDR1 is MNHEY and CDR2 SMNVEV (reference sequence). CDR3 nucleotides: TGTGCCACCCCGACCAGGGGGGCTGAAGCTTTCTTT. Translated, it gives CATPTRGAEAFF.

This clone was seen once. The chain recombines TRBV27 with TRBJ2-7; perhaps TRBD1 as D (5 bases). The V and J ends lost 5 bases and 2 bases respectively, with 13 bases between them. This CDR3 spans 14 amino acids. Germline values: CDR1 MNHEY, CDR2 SMNVEV (reference sequence). CDR3 in amino acids: CASSPTVAAYEQYF. The DNA for the CDR3 is TGTGCCAGCAGTCCGACAGTAGCAGCCTACGAGCAGTACTTC.

CDR3 residues: CASSIGQGPPNEQFF. The CDR3 DNA is TGTGCCAGTAGTATAGGTCAGGGGCCCCCCAATGAGCAGTTCTTC. V gene TRBV19 combines with J gene TRBJ2-1; the D gene is possibly TRBD1 (6 bases). V was pared by 1 base and J by 6 bases, with 13 bases between. The germline CDR1 and CDR2 sequences are LNHDA and SQIVND (reference sequence). The CDR3 is 15 residues long.

V and J are TRBV9 and TRBJ1-5; possible D gene TRBD1, 5 bases. This CDR3 is built from 15 residues. The V end lost 4 bases, the J end lost 4 bases, and 15 bases lay between the germline ends. CDR1 and CDR2 (germline): SGDLS, YYNGEE. CDR3: CASSLGGMQNQPQHF. In DNA, the CDR3 is TGTGCCAGCAGCCTCGGGGGGATGCAGAATCAGCCCCAGCATTTT.

The gene calls are TRBV18 and TRBJ1-3, with TRBD1 as a possible D gene (6 bases). V shed 9 bases and J shed 0 bases, with 12 bases lying between them. Germline values: CDR1 KGHSH, CDR2 LQKENI. CDR3 length: 14 residues. The CDR3 DNA reads as TGTGCCAGTTTGGACAGTCTCTCTGGAAACACCATATATTTT. Amino acids: CASLDSLSGNTIYF.

This chain connects TRBV6-4 to TRBJ1-1; 9 positions agree with TRBD1. The length of the CDR3 is 15 residues. CDR1 is MRHNA and CDR2 is SNTAGT in the germline V gene. The junction had 9 bases not matched to a gene; V was cut back by 6 bases and J by 4 bases. CDR3: CASSEDRGFATEAFF. CDR3 in DNA: TGTGCCAGCAGCGAGGACAGGGGATTTGCCACTGAAGCTTTCTTT.

This clone was counted a few times. CDR3 protein: CAISPGQGSNYGYTF. The CDR3 DNA reads TGTGCCATCAGCCCGGGACAGGGTTCTAACTATGGCTACACCTTC. The V call is TRBV10-3, the J call TRBJ1-2; TRBD1 agrees at 9 bases. Germline V gene data show CDR1 as ENHRY and CDR2 as SYGVKD. V lost 6 bases and J lost 0; bases outside the gene matches: 5. The CDR3 has 15 amino acids.